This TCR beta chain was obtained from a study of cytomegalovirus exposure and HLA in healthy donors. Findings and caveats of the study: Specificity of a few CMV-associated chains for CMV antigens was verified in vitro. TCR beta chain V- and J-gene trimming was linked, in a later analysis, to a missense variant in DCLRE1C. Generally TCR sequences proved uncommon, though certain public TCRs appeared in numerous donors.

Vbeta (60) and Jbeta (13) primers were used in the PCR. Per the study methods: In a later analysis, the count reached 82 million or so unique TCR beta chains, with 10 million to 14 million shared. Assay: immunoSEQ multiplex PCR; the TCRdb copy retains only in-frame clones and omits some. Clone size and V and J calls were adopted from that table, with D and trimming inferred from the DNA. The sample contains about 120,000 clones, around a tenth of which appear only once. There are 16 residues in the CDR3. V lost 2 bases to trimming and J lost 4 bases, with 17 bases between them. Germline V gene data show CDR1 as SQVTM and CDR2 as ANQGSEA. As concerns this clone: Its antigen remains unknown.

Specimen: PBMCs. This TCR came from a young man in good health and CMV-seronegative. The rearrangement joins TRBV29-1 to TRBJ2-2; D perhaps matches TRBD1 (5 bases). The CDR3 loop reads CSVELGPQALTGELFF. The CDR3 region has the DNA TGCAGCGTTGAATTAGGTCCACAGGCCCTCACCGGGGAGCTGTTTTTT.